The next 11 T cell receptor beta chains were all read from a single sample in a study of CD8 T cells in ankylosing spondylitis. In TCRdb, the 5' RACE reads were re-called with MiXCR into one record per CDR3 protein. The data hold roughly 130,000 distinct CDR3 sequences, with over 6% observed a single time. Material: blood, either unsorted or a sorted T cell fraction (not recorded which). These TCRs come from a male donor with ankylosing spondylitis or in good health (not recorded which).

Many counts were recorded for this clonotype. This CDR3 is CASSETTGKGEKLFF. CDR3 DNA sequence: TGTGCCAGCAGCGAAACGACAGGGAAGGGTGAAAAACTGTTTTTT. J is TRBJ1-4 and V is TRBV9; 7 nucleotides agree with TRBD1. This CDR3 has 15 residues. Germline V CDR1 and CDR2: SGDLS, YYNGEE. Trimming took 3 bases from V and 7 from J; bases not matched to a gene: 9.

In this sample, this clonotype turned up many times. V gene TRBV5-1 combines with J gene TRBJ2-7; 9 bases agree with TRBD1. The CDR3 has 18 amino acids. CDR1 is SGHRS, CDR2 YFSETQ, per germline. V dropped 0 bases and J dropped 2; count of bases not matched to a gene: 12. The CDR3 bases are TGCGCCAGCAGCTTGGGCCCGGGACAGGGACTCCTTCCCTACGAGCAGTACTTC. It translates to CASSLGPGQGLLPYEQYF. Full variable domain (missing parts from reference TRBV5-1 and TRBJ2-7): KAGVTQTPRYLIKTRGQQVTLSCSPISGHRSVSWYQQTPGQGLQFLFEYFSETQRNKGNFPGRFSGRQFSNSRSEMNVSTLELGDSALYLCASSLGPGQGLLPYEQYFGPGTRLTVT.

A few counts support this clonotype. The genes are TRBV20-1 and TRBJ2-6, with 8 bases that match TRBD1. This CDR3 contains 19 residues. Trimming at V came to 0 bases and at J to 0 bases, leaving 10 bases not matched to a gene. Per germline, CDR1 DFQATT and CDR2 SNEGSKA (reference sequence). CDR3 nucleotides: TGCAGTGCTAGAGATTCCTACAGGGGGACCAGCTCTGGGGCCAACGTCCTGACTTTC. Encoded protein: CSARDSYRGTSSGANVLTF.

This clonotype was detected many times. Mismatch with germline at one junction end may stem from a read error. The CDR3 region is CASSPGLPTGELFF. DNA for the CDR3: TGCGCCAGCAGCCCGGGACTTCCCACCGGGGAGCTGTTTTTT. The rearrangement links TRBV5-5 to TRBJ2-2; perhaps TRBD2 as D (6 bases). The CDR3 runs 14 residues. Germline lookup yields CDR1 SGHKS and CDR2 YYEKEE (reference sequence). The full variable domain, completed using reference TRBV5-5 and TRBJ2-2, is DAGVTQSPTHLIKTRGQQVTLRCSPISGHKSVSWYQQVLGQGPQFIFQYYEKEERGRGNFPDRFSARQFPNYSSELNVNALLLGDSALYLCASSPGLPTGELFFGEGSRLTVL.

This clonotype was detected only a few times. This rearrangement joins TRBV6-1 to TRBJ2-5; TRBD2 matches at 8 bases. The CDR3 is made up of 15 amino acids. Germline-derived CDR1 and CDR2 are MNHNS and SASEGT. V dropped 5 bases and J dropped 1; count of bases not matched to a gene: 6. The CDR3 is CASSPSGGIQETQYF. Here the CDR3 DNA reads TGTGCCAGCAGTCCCAGCGGGGGTATCCAAGAGACCCAGTACTTC.

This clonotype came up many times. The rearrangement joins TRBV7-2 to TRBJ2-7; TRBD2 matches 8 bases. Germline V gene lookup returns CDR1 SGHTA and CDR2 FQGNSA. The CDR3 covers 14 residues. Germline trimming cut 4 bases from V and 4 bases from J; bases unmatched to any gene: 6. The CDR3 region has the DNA TGTGCCAGCAGCTCCCAGCGGGAGAGGTACGAGCAGTACTTC. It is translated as CASSSQRERYEQYF.

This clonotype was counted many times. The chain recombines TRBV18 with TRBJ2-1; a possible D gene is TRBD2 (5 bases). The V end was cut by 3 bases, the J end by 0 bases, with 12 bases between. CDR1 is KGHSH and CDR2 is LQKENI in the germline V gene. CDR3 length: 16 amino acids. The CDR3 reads CASSPLYLASYNEQFF. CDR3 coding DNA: TGTGCCAGCTCACCCCTCTACCTAGCCTCCTACAATGAGCAGTTCTTC.

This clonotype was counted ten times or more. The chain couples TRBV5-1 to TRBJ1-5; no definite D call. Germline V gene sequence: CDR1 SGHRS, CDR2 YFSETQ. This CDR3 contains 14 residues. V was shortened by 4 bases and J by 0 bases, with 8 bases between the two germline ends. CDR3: CASSLDVSNQPQHF. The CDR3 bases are TGCGCCAGCAGCCTGGACGTTAGCAATCAGCCCCAGCATTTT.

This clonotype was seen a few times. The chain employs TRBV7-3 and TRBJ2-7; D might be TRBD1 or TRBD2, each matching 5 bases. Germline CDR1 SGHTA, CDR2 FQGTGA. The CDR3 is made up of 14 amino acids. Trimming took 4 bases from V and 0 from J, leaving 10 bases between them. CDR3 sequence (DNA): TGTGCCAGCAGCTCGGGACGGTCCTCCTACGAGCAGTACTTC. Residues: CASSSGRSSYEQYF.

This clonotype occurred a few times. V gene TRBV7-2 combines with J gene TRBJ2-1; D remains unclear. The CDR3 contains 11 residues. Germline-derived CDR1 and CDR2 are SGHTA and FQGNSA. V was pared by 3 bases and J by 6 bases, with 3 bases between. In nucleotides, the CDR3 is TGTGCCAGCAGCTTCTCCAATGAGCAGTTCTTC. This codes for CASSFSNEQFF. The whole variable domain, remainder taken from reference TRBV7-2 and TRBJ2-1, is GAGVSQSPSNKVTEKGKDVELRCDPISGHTALYWYRQSLGQGLEFLIYFQGNSAPDKSGLPSDRFSAERTGGSVSTLTIQRTQQEDSAVYLCASSFSNEQFFGPGTRLTVL.

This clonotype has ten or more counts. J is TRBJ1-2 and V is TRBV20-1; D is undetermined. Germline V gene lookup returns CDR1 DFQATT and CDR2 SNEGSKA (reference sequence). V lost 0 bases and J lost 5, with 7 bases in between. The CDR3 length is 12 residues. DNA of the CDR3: TGCAGTGCTAGAGATGCGGGGTATGGCTACACCTTC. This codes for CSARDAGYGYTF.